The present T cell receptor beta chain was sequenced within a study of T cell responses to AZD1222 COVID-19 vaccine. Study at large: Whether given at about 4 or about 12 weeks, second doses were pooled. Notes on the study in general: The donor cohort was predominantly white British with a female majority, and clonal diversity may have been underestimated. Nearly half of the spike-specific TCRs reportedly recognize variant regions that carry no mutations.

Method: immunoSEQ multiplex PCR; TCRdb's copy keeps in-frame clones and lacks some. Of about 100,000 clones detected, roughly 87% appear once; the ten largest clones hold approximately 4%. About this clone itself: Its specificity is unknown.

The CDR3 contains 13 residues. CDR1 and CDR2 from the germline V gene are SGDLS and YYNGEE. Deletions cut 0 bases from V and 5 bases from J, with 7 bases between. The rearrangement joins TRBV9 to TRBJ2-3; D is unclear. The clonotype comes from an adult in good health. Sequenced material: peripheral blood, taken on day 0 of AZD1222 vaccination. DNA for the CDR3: TGTGCCAGCAGCGTAGCTTCTAGAGATACGCAGTATTTT. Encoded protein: CASSVASRDTQYF. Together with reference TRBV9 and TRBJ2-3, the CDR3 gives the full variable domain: DSGVTQTPKHLITATGQRVTLRCSPRSGDLSVYWYQQSLDQGLQFLIQYYNGEERAKGNILERFSAQQFPDLHSELNLSSLELGDSALYFCASSVASRDTQYFGPGTRLTVL.